The 21 T cell receptor beta chains below all came from one sample that was sequenced in a study of T cell responses to AZD1222 COVID-19 vaccine. Sequencing was performed with immunoSEQ multiplex PCR; in TCRdb, only in-frame clones are kept and a portion is missing. The data contain 120,000 to 150,000 clones, 91% of them singletons. This specimen was peripheral blood, taken on day 0 of AZD1222 vaccination. The receptors were sampled from an adult in good health.

The rearrangement uses TRBV20-1 and TRBJ2-1; D is uncertain. The CDR3 extends over 11 amino acids. V gave up 4 bases and J gave up 4 bases, with 5 bases separating them. Germline CDR1 is DFQATT and CDR2 is SNEGSKA (reference sequence). The CDR3: CSATLYNEQFF. For the CDR3, the DNA is TGCAGTGCTACTCTGTACAATGAGCAGTTCTTC.

The J gene is TRBJ2-1, the V gene TRBV28; D unclear. This CDR3 contains 14 residues. V lost 3 bases to trimming and J lost 0 bases, with 6 bases between them. CDR1 is MDHEN and CDR2 is SYDVKM in the germline V gene. This CDR3 is CASSFSSSYNEQFF. CDR3 coding DNA: TGTGCCAGCAGTTTTAGTAGCTCCTACAATGAGCAGTTCTTC.

The V call is TRBV3-1 (or the pseudogene TRBV3-2), the J call TRBJ2-7, with D possibly being TRBD1 (6 bases). This CDR3 has 15 residues. Germline-derived CDR1 and CDR2 are LGHDT and YNNKEL (reference sequence). Trimming shortened V by 0 bases and J by 4 bases, and 13 bases separated the two germline ends. CDR3 region: CASSQDTGQIYEQYF. CDR3 in DNA: TGTGCCAGCAGCCAAGATACAGGACAGATTTACGAGCAGTACTTC.

The rearrangement joins TRBV6-5 to TRBJ1-1; D might be TRBD1 (5 bases). Germline V gene data show CDR1 as MNHEY and CDR2 as SVGAGI. The CDR3 is made up of 14 amino acids. Trimming removed 2 bases from V and 2 bases from J, with 9 bases in between. This chain's CDR3 is CASSYGQGNTEAFF. DNA of the CDR3: TGTGCCAGCAGTTACGGGCAGGGTAACACTGAAGCTTTCTTT.

As regards this clone: A junction boundary mismatches the germline segment, possibly from a read error. The chain has TRBV29-1 and TRBJ1-1; TRBD1 might be the D (6 bases). In germline, CDR1 is SQVTM, CDR2 ANQGSEA. This CDR3 spans 12 amino acids. The CDR3 loop is CSVENEGGESFF. CDR3 sequence (DNA): TGCAGCGTTGAGAACGAGGGGGGTGAATCTTTCTTT.

The chain is built from TRBV28 and TRBJ1-5, with D tentatively TRBD1 (6 bases). CDR1 is MDHEN, CDR2 SYDVKM, per germline. V lost 2 bases and J lost 2, with 10 bases in between. There are 15 residues in the CDR3. CDR3 in amino acids: CASSLIGQRNQPQHF. In DNA form, the CDR3 reads TGTGCCAGCAGTTTAATTGGACAGCGCAATCAGCCCCAGCATTTT. The variable domain in full, completed from reference TRBV28 and TRBJ1-5, reads DVKVTQSSRYLVKRTGEKVFLECVQDMDHENMFWYRQDPGLGLRLIYFSYDVKMKEKGDIPEGYSVSREKKERFSLILESASTNQTSMYLCASSLIGQRNQPQHFGDGTRLSIL.

The genes are TRBV30 and TRBJ1-5, with D tentatively TRBD1 (6 bases). V dropped 0 bases and J dropped 5 bases, with 17 bases sitting between them. Germline loops: CDR1 GTSNPN, CDR2 SVGIG (reference sequence). The CDR3 totals 16 residues. The DNA of the CDR3 is TGTGCCTGGAGTGTAGGGGGGGCGGTCGGCCATCAGCCCCAGCATTTT. It translates to CAWSVGGAVGHQPQHF.

The chain uses TRBV28 and TRBJ1-4; no clear D gene. Trimming stripped 1 base from V and 5 bases from J, with 11 bases between. Germline V gene lookup returns CDR1 MDHEN and CDR2 SYDVKM. This CDR3 comprises 15 residues. The CDR3 loop reads CASSLSAATNEKLFF. CDR3 DNA sequence: TGTGCCAGCAGTTTATCGGCAGCGACCAATGAAAAACTGTTTTTT. Full variable domain (rest looked up from reference TRBV28 and TRBJ1-4): DVKVTQSSRYLVKRTGEKVFLECVQDMDHENMFWYRQDPGLGLRLIYFSYDVKMKEKGDIPEGYSVSREKKERFSLILESASTNQTSMYLCASSLSAATNEKLFFGSGTQLSVL.

The chain is built from TRBV7-2 and TRBJ1-1; D may be TRBD1 (5 bases). Trimming took off 1 base at V and 1 base at J, with 7 bases between the two ends. This CDR3 has 14 amino acids. Germline V lookup: CDR1 SGHTA, CDR2 FQGNSA. In DNA, the CDR3 is TGTGCCAGCAGCTTAGGTGGACAGAACACTGAAGCTTTCTTT. Its protein is CASSLGGQNTEAFF.

CDR3 residues: CATSRVLSGANVLTF. In DNA form, the CDR3 reads TGTGCCACCAGCAGAGTTCTTTCTGGGGCCAACGTCCTGACTTTC. The chain couples TRBV15 to TRBJ2-6; D is ambiguous. Trimming removed 1 base at V and 1 base at J, with 5 bases between. This CDR3 contains 15 residues. The germline V gene encodes CDR1 LNHNV and CDR2 YYDKDF (reference sequence). Together with reference TRBV15 and TRBJ2-6, the CDR3 gives the full variable domain: DAMVIQNPRYQVTQFGKPVTLSCSQTLNHNVMYWYQQKSSQAPKLLFHYYDKDFNNEADTPDNFQSRRPNTSFCFLDIRSPGLGDTAMYLCATSRVLSGANVLTFGAGSRLTVL.

This clone was detected once. This chain uses TRBV7-2 with TRBJ1-6, with 7 bases that match TRBD1. CDR3 length equals 17 residues. Per germline, CDR1 SGHTA and CDR2 FQGNSA. The J segment lost 0 bases and the V segment lost 5 bases, leaving 7 bases of the junction unmatched. The CDR3 sequence: CASSTRTGSSYNSPLHF. The CDR3 coding sequence is TGTGCCAGCAGCACACGGACAGGCAGCTCCTATAATTCACCCCTCCACTTT.

J is TRBJ2-7 and V is TRBV10-3; TRBD2 matches at 10 bases. The CDR3 extends over 14 amino acids. Looked up from germline, CDR1 is ENHRY and CDR2 is SYGVKD. J gave up 3 bases and V 6 bases, and 5 bases lay outside the gene matches. The CDR3 DNA is TGTGCCATCAGACAGCGGGAGGGATACTACGAGCAGTACTTC. This sequence encodes CAIRQREGYYEQYF.

In this sample, this clone turned up once. This rearrangement joins TRBV6-5 to TRBJ1-5; 10 bases map to TRBD1. CDR1 is MNHEY and CDR2 is SVGAGI in the germline V gene. V was clipped by 2 bases and J by 5 bases; unmatched bases: 3. The CDR3 loop spans 15 amino acids. CDR3 loop: CASSYTDRGDQPQHF. CDR3 nucleotide sequence: TGTGCCAGCAGTTACACGGACAGGGGGGATCAGCCCCAGCATTTT.

CDR3 amino acids: CASSMTSGNSYEQYF. As DNA, the CDR3 is TGTGCCAGTAGTATGACTAGCGGAAACTCCTACGAGCAGTACTTC. The chain recombines TRBV19 with TRBJ2-7; TRBD2 matches at 9 bases. CDR1 is LNHDA and CDR2 is SQIVND in the germline V gene (reference sequence). This CDR3 has 15 residues. V lost 3 bases, J lost 0 bases, and 3 bases stayed unmatched.

V usage is TRBV19 and J usage is TRBJ1-1; no reliable D call. This CDR3 contains 16 residues. Per the germline V gene, CDR1 is LNHDA and CDR2 is SQIVND (reference sequence). V was trimmed by 4 bases and J by 6 bases, leaving 21 bases between them. The CDR3 nucleotides read TGTGCCAGTAGTACCACAAGGTTTGCGCGGGTCCCTGAAGCTTTCTTT. It encodes CASSTTRFARVPEAFF. The whole variable domain, filled in from reference TRBV19 and TRBJ1-1, reads DGGITQSPKYLFRKEGQNVTLSCEQNLNHDAMYWYRQDPGQGLRLIYYSQIVNDFQKGDIAEGYSVSREKKESFPLTVTSAQKNPTAFYLCASSTTRFARVPEAFFGQGTRLTVV.

The chain combines TRBV7-9 with TRBJ2-2; 7 nucleotides align to TRBD1. CDR3 size: 15 residues. V lost 5 bases to trimming and J lost 4 bases; unmatched junction nucleotides: 7. Germline V gives CDR1 SEHNR, CDR2 FQNEAQ (reference sequence). For the CDR3, the DNA is TGTGCCAGCAGCACCGGGACAGTTAGCACCGGGGAGCTGTTTTTT. It is translated as CASSTGTVSTGELFF.

A single count supports this clone. The chain has TRBV5-4 and TRBJ2-6; D might be TRBD1 or TRBD2, each matching 5 bases. Trimming removed 4 bases from V and 3 bases from J, with 11 bases in between. The CDR3 has 15 residues. Germline values: CDR1 SGHNT, CDR2 YYREEE (reference sequence). CDR3 protein: CASSEGSYGANVLTF. CDR3 DNA: TGTGCCAGCAGCGAGGGGTCGTATGGGGCCAACGTCCTGACTTTC.

The chain is built from TRBV29-1 and TRBJ1-2, with TRBD1 as a possible D gene (5 bases). CDR1 and CDR2 from the germline V gene are SQVTM and ANQGSEA. The CDR3 contains 13 residues. The germline V and J ends were trimmed by 3 bases and 7 bases, with 15 bases remaining between them. The CDR3 DNA reads TGCAGCGTTGACCGGGGGATCTCTATTGGCTACACCTTC. This translates into CSVDRGISIGYTF.

This clone was found once. This same CDR3 is encoded by further DNA sequences in the sample. The V gene is TRBV28, the J gene TRBJ1-6; D ambiguous. V was cut by 6 bases and J by 7 bases, with 4 bases left in between. The CDR3 covers 11 residues. CDR1 and CDR2 from the germline V gene are MDHEN and SYDVKM. The DNA of the CDR3 is TGTGCCAGCAGCTCCAATTCACCCCTCCACTTT. It translates to CASSSNSPLHF. The whole variable domain, filled in from reference TRBV28 and TRBJ1-6, reads DVKVTQSSRYLVKRTGEKVFLECVQDMDHENMFWYRQDPGLGLRLIYFSYDVKMKEKGDIPEGYSVSREKKERFSLILESASTNQTSMYLCASSSNSPLHFGNGTRLTVT.

This chain uses TRBV2 with TRBJ1-2; 8 positions agree with TRBD1. Germline CDR1 and CDR2: SNHLY and FYNNEI. The CDR3 has 14 residues. V lost 4 bases to trimming and J lost 6 bases; unmatched junction nucleotides: 7. The CDR3 bases are TGTGCCAGCAGTGTAAGAGGACAGGGTAATGGCTACACCTTC. This encodes CASSVRGQGNGYTF. Full variable domain (remainder filled in from reference TRBV2 and TRBJ1-2): EPEVTQTPSHQVTQMGQEVILRCVPISNHLYFYWYRQILGQKVEFLVSFYNNEISEKSEIFDDQFSVERPDGSNFTLKIRSTKLEDSAMYFCASSVRGQGNGYTFGSGTRLTVV.

J is TRBJ2-3 and V is TRBV4-1; no clear D. Germline CDR1 is MGHRA and CDR2 is YSYEKL. The CDR3 is made up of 13 amino acids. V gave up 1 base and J gave up 6 bases, with 8 bases separating them. The CDR3 DNA reads as TGCGCCAGCAGCCAAGCACCTTCCGATACGCAGTATTTT. It specifies CASSQAPSDTQYF.